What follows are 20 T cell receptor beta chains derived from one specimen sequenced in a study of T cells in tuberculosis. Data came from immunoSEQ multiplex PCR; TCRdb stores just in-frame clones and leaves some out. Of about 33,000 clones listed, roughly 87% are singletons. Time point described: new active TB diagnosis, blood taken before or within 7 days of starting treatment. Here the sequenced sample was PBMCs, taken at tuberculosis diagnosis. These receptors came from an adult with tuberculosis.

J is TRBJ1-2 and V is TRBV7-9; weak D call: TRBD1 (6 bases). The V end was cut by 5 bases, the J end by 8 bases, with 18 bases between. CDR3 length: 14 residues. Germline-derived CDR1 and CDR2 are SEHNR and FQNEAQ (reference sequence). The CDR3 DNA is TGTGCCAGCAGCCTGGACAGTCTATGGCTAGGCTACACCTTC. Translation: CASSLDSLWLGYTF.

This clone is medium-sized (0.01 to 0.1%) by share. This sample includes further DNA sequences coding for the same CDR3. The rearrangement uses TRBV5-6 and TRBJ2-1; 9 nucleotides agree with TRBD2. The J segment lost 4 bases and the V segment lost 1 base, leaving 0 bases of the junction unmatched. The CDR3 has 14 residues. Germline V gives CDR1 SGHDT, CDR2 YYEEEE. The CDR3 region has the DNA TGTGCCAGCAGCTTGACTAGCGGGTACAATGAGCAGTTCTTC. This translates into CASSLTSGYNEQFF.

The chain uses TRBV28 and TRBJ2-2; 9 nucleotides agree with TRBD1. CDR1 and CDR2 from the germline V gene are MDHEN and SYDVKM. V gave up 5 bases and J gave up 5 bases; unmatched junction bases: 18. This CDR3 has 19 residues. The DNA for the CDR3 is TGTGCCAGCAGTGTGGGGCCTCTTAAACAGGGGGCGGGGACCGGGGAGCTGTTTTTT. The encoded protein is CASSVGPLKQGAGTGELFF.

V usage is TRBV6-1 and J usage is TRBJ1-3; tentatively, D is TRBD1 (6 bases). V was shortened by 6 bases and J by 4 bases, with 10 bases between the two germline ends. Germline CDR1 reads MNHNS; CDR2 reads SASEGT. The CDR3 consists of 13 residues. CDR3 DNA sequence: TGTGCCAGCAGAGCAGGGGAGGGAAACACCATATATTTT. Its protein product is CASRAGEGNTIYF.

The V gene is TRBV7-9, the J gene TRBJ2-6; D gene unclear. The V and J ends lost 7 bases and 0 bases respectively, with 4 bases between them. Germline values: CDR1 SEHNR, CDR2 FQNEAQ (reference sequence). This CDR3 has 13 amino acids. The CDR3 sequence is CASTHSGANVLTF. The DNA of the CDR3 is TGTGCCAGCACCCACTCTGGGGCCAACGTCCTGACTTTC.

CDR3 nucleotide sequence: TGTGCCAGCACCTCGTCTTCGGGTATAGGTGGCTACACCTTC. Amino acid sequence: CASTSSSGIGGYTF. The chain recombines TRBV27 with TRBJ1-2; D remains unclear. Germline loops: CDR1 MNHEY, CDR2 SMNVEV (reference sequence). This CDR3 has 14 residues. Deletions cut 7 bases from V and 7 bases from J, with 19 bases between.

The CDR3 DNA is TGTGCCAGCAGCTCGGGACTAGCGGGTTCCACCGGGGAGCTGTTTTTT. Translated: CASSSGLAGSTGELFF. This rearrangement joins TRBV5-4 to TRBJ2-2; 12 bases line up with TRBD2. The V gene end was trimmed by 3 bases and the J gene end by 4 bases; junction bases not matched to a gene: 4. Germline CDR1 is SGHNT and CDR2 is YYREEE (reference sequence). The CDR3 length is 16 residues.

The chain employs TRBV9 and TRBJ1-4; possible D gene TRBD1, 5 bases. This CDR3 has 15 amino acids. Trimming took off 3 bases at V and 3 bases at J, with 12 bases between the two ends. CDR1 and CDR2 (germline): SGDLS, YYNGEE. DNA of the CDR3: TGTGCCAGCAGCGCTGGGGGGAGCCCTAATGAAAAACTGTTTTTT. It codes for CASSAGGSPNEKLFF.

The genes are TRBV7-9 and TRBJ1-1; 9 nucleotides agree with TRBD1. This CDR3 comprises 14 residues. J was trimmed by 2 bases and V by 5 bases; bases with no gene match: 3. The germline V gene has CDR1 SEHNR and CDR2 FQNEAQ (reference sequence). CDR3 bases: TGTGCCAGCAGCGTTACAGGGGGCAACACTGAAGCTTTCTTT. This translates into CASSVTGGNTEAFF.

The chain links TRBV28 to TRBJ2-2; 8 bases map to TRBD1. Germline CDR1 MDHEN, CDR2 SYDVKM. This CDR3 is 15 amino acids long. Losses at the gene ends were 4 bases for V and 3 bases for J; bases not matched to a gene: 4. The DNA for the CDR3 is TGTGCCAGCAGTTCAGGGGGCATGGACACCGGGGAGCTGTTTTTT. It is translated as CASSSGGMDTGELFF.

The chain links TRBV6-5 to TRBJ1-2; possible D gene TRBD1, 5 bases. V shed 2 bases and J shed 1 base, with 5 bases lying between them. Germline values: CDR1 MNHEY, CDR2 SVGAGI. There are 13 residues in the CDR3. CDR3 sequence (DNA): TGTGCCAGCAGTTACGACAGTAACTATGGCTACACCTTC. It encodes CASSYDSNYGYTF.

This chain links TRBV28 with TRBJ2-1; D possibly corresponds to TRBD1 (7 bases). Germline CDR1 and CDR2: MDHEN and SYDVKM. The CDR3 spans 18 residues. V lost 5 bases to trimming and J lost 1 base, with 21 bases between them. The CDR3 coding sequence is TGTGCCAGCAGTCCCCCGCGGGGACCAGGGGGATCCTACAATGAGCAGTTCTTC. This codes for CASSPPRGPGGSYNEQFF. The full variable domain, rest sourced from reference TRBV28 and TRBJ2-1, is DVKVTQSSRYLVKRTGEKVFLECVQDMDHENMFWYRQDPGLGLRLIYFSYDVKMKEKGDIPEGYSVSREKKERFSLILESASTNQTSMYLCASSPPRGPGGSYNEQFFGPGTRLTVL.

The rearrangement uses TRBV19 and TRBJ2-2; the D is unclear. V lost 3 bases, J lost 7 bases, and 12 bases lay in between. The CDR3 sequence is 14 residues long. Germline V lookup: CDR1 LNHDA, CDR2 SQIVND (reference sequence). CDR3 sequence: CASSMRPLIGELFF. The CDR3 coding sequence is TGTGCCAGTAGTATGCGGCCCCTCATCGGGGAGCTGTTTTTT.

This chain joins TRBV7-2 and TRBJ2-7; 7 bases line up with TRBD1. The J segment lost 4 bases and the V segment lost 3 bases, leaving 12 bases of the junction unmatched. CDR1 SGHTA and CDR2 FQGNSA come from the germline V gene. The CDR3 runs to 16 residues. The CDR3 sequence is CASSFRNRGKSYEQYF. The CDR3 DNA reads TGTGCCAGCAGCTTTAGAAACAGGGGAAAGTCGTACGAGCAGTACTTC. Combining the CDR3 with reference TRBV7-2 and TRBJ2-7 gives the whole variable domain GAGVSQSPSNKVTEKGKDVELRCDPISGHTALYWYRQSLGQGLEFLIYFQGNSAPDKSGLPSDRFSAERTGGSVSTLTIQRTQQEDSAVYLCASSFRNRGKSYEQYFGPGTRLTVT.

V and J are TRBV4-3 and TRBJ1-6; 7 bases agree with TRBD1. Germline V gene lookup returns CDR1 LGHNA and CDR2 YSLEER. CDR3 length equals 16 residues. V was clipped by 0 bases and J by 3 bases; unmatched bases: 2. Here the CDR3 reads CASSQDRTGYNSPLHF. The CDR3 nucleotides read TGCGCCAGCAGCCAAGATCGGACAGGCTATAATTCACCCCTCCACTTT.

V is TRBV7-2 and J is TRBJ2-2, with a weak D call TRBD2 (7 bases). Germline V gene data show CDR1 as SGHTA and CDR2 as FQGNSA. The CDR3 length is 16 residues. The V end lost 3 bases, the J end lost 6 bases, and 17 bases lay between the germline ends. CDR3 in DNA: TGTGCCAGCAGCTTTCATTCGGGGGGCCGGTCCGGGGAGCTGTTTTTT. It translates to CASSFHSGGRSGELFF.

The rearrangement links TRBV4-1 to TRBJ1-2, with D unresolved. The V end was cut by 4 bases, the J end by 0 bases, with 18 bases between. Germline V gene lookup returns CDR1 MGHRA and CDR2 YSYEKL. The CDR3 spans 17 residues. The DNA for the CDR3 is TGCGCCAGCAGCCCCTTTTACCAGCCGGGGTCTAACTATGGCTACACCTTC. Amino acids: CASSPFYQPGSNYGYTF.

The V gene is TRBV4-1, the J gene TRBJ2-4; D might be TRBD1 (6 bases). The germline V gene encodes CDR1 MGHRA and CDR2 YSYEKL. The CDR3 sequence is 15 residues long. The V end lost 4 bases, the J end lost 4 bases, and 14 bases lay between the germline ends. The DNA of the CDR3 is TGCGCCAGCAGCCTACTTGGACAGACAAAAAACATTCAGTACTTC. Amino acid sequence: CASSLLGQTKNIQYF.

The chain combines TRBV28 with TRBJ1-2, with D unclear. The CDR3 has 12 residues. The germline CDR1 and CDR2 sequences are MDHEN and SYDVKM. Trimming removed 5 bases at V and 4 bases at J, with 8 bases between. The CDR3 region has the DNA TGTGCCAGCAGTGAAATCGGCTATGGCTACACCTTC. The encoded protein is CASSEIGYGYTF.

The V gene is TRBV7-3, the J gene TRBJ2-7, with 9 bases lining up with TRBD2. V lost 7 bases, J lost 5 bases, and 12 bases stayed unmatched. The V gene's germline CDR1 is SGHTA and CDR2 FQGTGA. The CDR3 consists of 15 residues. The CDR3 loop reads CASKHVRREGHEQYF. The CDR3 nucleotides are TGTGCCAGCAAACATGTCCGGCGGGAGGGCCACGAGCAGTACTTC.